Below, 27 T cell receptor beta chains from the same sample are listed, as sequenced in a study of CD8+ T cells in alopecia areata. Extracted RNA was reverse transcribed, and the resulting cDNA served as sequencing template. Produced via immunoSEQ multiplex PCR; TCRdb's table is partial and in-frame only. Altogether roughly 110,000 clones were found in the sample, and no singletons occur. The source material was lesional skin. The receptors were sampled from a C3H/HeJ mouse with alopecia areata. MHC haplotype of the strain: H2-k.

This clone appeared many times. Here the gene names and germline are mouse. From the germline J gene comes the end of the CDR3, since the read stops 4 residues before it. The chain combines TRBV1 with TRBJ2-3, with TRBD2 matching over 9 bases. There are 17 residues in the CDR3. Germline-derived CDR1 and CDR2 are NSQYPW and LRSPGD (reference sequence). J gave up 1 base and V 0 bases, and 5 bases lay outside the gene matches. CDR3 residues: CTCSADGGAQGAETLYF. CDR3 DNA (partial): TGCACCTGCAGTGCAGATGGGGGGGCGCAGGGTGCAGAA.

This clone was counted only a few times. The database protein in TCRdb disagrees with the DNA translation at residue 12; the sequence shown here was translated from the DNA. Genes and germline are mouse. The CDR3 end is not reached by the read, which stops 3 residues before it; the germline J gene fills it in. The rearrangement uses TRBV19 and TRBJ1-6, with 7 nucleotides matching TRBD1. TRBJ1-6 is reported as an ORF; its role is uncertain. The CDR3 totals 15 residues. The V segment lost 1 base and the J segment 7 bases; nucleotides outside the gene matches: 5. Germline CDR1 FNHDT, CDR2 SITEND (reference sequence). CDR3 region: CASSIKGARNSPLYF. CDR3 DNA, as far as it was read: TGTGCCAGCAGTATAAAGGGGGCGCGGAATTCGCCC.

Notes on this clone: The germline and genes are mouse ones. The DNA ends 4 residues before the CDR3 does, and the rest of the CDR3 is filled in from the germline J gene. V and J are TRBV13-3 and TRBJ2-3; 10 positions match TRBD2. The V and J ends lost 1 base and 0 bases, in that order; junction bases with no gene match: 5. The CDR3 is 17 amino acids. Germline V CDR1 and CDR2: NNHDY, SYVADS. The sequenced part of the CDR3 DNA is TGTGCCAGCAGTGATCGTCTGGGGGGGCGCAGTGCAGAA. This codes for CASSDRLGGRSAE. The complete CDR3 sequence is CASSDRLGGRSAETLYF.

This clone has just a few counts. The gene names given are mouse names. The CDR3 reads CASSNRGLAEQFF. Incomplete CDR3 DNA: TGTGCCAGCAGTAACAGGGGCTTGGCT. The chain combines TRBV13-3 with TRBJ2-1; 7 positions match TRBD1. From the germline J gene comes the end of the CDR3, since the read stops 4 residues before it. Germline-derived CDR1 and CDR2 are NNHDY and SYVADS. The CDR3 length is 13 residues.

This clone was observed a handful of times. These gene names are mouse names. The read is 4 residues too short to cover the CDR3 end, so that end is filled in from the germline J gene. This chain connects TRBV1 to TRBJ1-4; TRBD1 matches 8 bases. Germline V gene data show CDR1 as NSQYPW and CDR2 as LRSPGD (reference sequence). The CDR3 extends over 16 amino acids. J gave up 0 bases and V 3 bases, and 3 bases lay outside the gene matches. The CDR3: CTCSADREFSNERLFF. Incomplete CDR3 DNA: TGCACCTGCAGTGCGGACAGGGAATTTTCCAACGAA. Full variable domain (missing parts from reference TRBV1 and TRBJ1-4): VTLLEQNPRWRLVPRGQAVNLRCILKNSQYPWMSWYQQDLQKQLQWLFTLRSPGDKEVKSLPGADYLATRVTDTELRLQVANMSQGRTLYCTCSADREFSNERLFFGHGTKLSVL.

This clone showed up just a few times. Gene names and germline refer to mouse. The read finishes 4 residues shy of the CDR3 end, and the germline J gene is used to complete it. The V gene is TRBV1, the J gene TRBJ1-2; TRBD1 matches 7 bases. Germline lookup yields CDR1 NSQYPW and CDR2 LRSPGD (reference sequence). V was clipped by 4 bases and J by 4 bases; unmatched bases: 6. This CDR3 is 14 amino acids long. CDR3 region: CTCSDRGRGSDYTF. CDR3 DNA (partial): TGCACCTGCAGTGACAGGGGACGGGGCTCC.

The sample holds a few counts of this clone. The listed genes are named as in mouse. The read ends 4 residues before the CDR3 terminus; that terminus is restored from the germline J gene. This chain links TRBV19 with TRBJ1-2, with 7 bases fitting TRBD1. CDR1 FNHDT and CDR2 SITEND come from the germline V gene (reference sequence). The CDR3 is 12 residues long. The CDR3 DNA, read in part, is TGTGCCAGCAGTCCAGGGGGGTCC. Translated: CASSPGGS. Given in full, the CDR3 is CASSPGGSDYTF.

As regards this clone: The germline and genes are mouse ones. The read stops 4 residues short of the end of the CDR3; the missing end is completed from the germline J gene. This rearrangement joins TRBV1 to TRBJ2-7; 9 bases agree with TRBD1. The CDR3 totals 15 residues. The V segment lost 3 bases and the J segment 2 bases; nucleotides outside the gene matches: 5. Germline V lookup: CDR1 NSQYPW, CDR2 LRSPGD (reference sequence). CDR3 protein: CTCSASGTGTYEQYF. CDR3 DNA, as far as it was read: TGCACCTGCAGTGCGAGCGGGACAGGGACCTAT.

As regards this clone: Gene names are the mouse ones. With the read ending 4 residues before the CDR3 end, the germline J gene is used to fill in that end. This chain joins TRBV1 and TRBJ2-3; 8 bases map to TRBD1. Germline lookup yields CDR1 NSQYPW and CDR2 LRSPGD (reference sequence). With V trimmed by 2 bases and J by 3 bases, 4 bases remained unmatched. The CDR3 runs 15 residues. The CDR3: CTCSARGDRAETLYF. The covered CDR3 bases are TGCACCTGCAGTGCACGGGGGGACAGGGCAGAA.

As for this clone: All gene names here are mouse names. Read data end 4 residues before the CDR3 end; the end is taken from the germline J gene. The chain combines TRBV31 with TRBJ1-1; the D is unclear. CDR3 length: 13 amino acids. Trimming left V 0 bases short and J 0 bases short, with 5 bases between. The germline V gene has CDR1 GKSSPN and CDR2 SITVG. The CDR3 bases that were read are TGTGCCTGGAGTCTCCAGGCAAACACA. Its protein product is CAWSLQANT. From start to end, the CDR3 is CAWSLQANTEVFF.

There are many counts of this clone. The protein in this entry is translated from the DNA; at residue 13 it differs from the protein listed in TCRdb. Gene labels here are mouse ones. The read falls 3 residues short of the CDR3 end, and the missing part is taken from the germline J gene. V and J are TRBV13-3 and TRBJ1-3; the match to TRBD1 covers 12 bases. Germline V gene sequence: CDR1 NNHDY, CDR2 SYVADS. This CDR3 region has 16 residues. V shed 5 bases, J shed 4 bases, and the junction held 7 bases outside the gene matches. The CDR3 region is CASSGPGTGGGNTLYF. The CDR3 bases that were read are TGTGCCAGCAGCGGTCCCGGGACAGGGGGCGGAAATACG.

With regard to this clone: Each gene name is a mouse one. Read sequence stops 4 residues before the CDR3 end, and the germline J gene provides the missing end. The rearrangement joins TRBV19 to TRBJ2-7; 10 nucleotides align to TRBD2. The CDR3 consists of 14 residues. Germline CDR1 and CDR2: FNHDT and SITEND (reference sequence). V shed 3 bases, J shed 2 bases, and the junction held 2 bases outside the gene matches. CDR3 in amino acids: CASSRDWGPYEQYF. CDR3 DNA, as far as it was read: TGTGCCAGCAGTAGGGACTGGGGCCCCTAT.

With respect to this clone: Germline and genes: mouse. Read coverage stops 4 residues before the CDR3 terminus; the germline J gene supplies the remainder. V gene TRBV13-1 combines with J gene TRBJ2-1; 10 nucleotides match TRBD2. CDR3 length: 15 amino acids. CDR1 NSHNY and CDR2 SYGAGN come from the germline V gene. The CDR3 DNA, read in part, is TGTGCCAGCAGTGATCTCCGGGACTGGGGAGCT. Amino acid sequence: CASSDLRDWGA. The entire CDR3 reads CASSDLRDWGAEQFF.

Regarding this clone: The database protein in TCRdb disagrees with the DNA translation at residue 12; the sequence shown here was translated from the DNA. Gene names are mouse gene names. The CDR3 end is not reached by the read, which stops 3 residues before it; the germline J gene fills it in. The gene calls are TRBV5 and TRBJ1-3; D remains ambiguous. V lost 2 bases to trimming and J lost 0 bases, with 8 bases between them. The CDR3 is 15 amino acids. CDR1 and CDR2 from the germline V gene are LGHNA and YNLKQL (reference sequence). Partial CDR3 DNA: TGTGCCAGCAGCCAACAGACATTTTCTGGAAATACG. Translated, it gives CASSQQTFSGNT. The full CDR3 protein is CASSQQTFSGNTLYF.

This clone was counted at least ten times. Here the gene names and germline are mouse. Sequencing ends 4 residues short of the CDR3 end; the germline J gene provides the rest. This sequence joins TRBV1 and TRBJ2-7, with a tentative D call TRBD1 (5 bases). Germline-derived CDR1 and CDR2 are NSQYPW and LRSPGD (reference sequence). The CDR3 has 11 residues. The sequenced part of the CDR3 DNA is TGCACCTGCAGCCCAGGGTAT. Its protein is CTCSPGY. The whole CDR3 sequence reads CTCSPGYEQYF.

As for this clone: Genes and germline are mouse. The CDR3 goes on 4 residues after the read ends, and that part is filled in from the germline J gene. This sequence joins TRBV13-1 and TRBJ2-7; the match to TRBD1 covers 7 bases. The CDR3 spans 12 residues. The V segment lost 9 bases and the J segment 3 bases; nucleotides outside the gene matches: 6. Germline CDR1 is NSHNY and CDR2 is SYGAGN. This chain's CDR3 is CATGTDHYEQYF. The sequenced CDR3 bases are TGTGCCACCGGGACAGACCACTAT.

On this clone itself: Germline and genes here are mouse. The read comes to an end 4 residues before the CDR3 does, leaving the germline J gene to fill in the end. The chain couples TRBV19 to TRBJ1-4, with TRBD1 matching over 8 bases. The V and J ends lost 5 bases and 0 bases, in that order; junction bases with no gene match: 6. Germline V gives CDR1 FNHDT, CDR2 SITEND (reference sequence). The CDR3 is made up of 16 amino acids. The CDR3 protein is CASSYGTGISNERLFF. The sequenced CDR3 bases are TGTGCCAGCAGCTACGGGACAGGAATTTCCAACGAA.

Turning to this clone: Mouse gene names apply. The CDR3 is cut off 4 residues early in the read; its end comes from the germline J gene. The rearrangement links TRBV1 to TRBJ2-5; tentative D call: TRBD2 (7 bases). This CDR3 has 15 residues. The germline V gene has CDR1 NSQYPW and CDR2 LRSPGD (reference sequence). CDR3 DNA, as far as it was read: TGCACCTGCAGTGCCAGCGGGGGGCGCGAAGAC. Encoded protein: CTCSASGGRED. The whole CDR3 region reads CTCSASGGREDTQYF.

This clone showed up just a few times. Mouse names are used for the genes. The DNA read from the CDR3 is TGTGCCAGCAGTCCCCGGACAGGAGACTAT. This encodes CASSPRTGDY. The whole CDR3 protein reads CASSPRTGDYEQYF. The V and J genes are TRBV13-3 and TRBJ2-7; 7 bases fit TRBD1. The CDR3 extends 4 residues past the end of the read, so its final part is completed from the germline J gene. Germline V CDR1 and CDR2: NNHDY, SYVADS. V gave up 4 bases and J gave up 3 bases; unmatched junction bases: 7. The CDR3 contains 14 residues.

This clone was detected many times. Gene labels here are mouse ones. The read ends 4 residues early relative to the CDR3; the germline J gene fills the gap. The genes are TRBV13-3 and TRBJ2-3; TRBD2 matches 8 bases. V gave up 3 bases and J gave up 0 bases; unmatched junction bases: 6. CDR3 length: 16 amino acids. CDR1 NNHDY and CDR2 SYVADS come from the germline V gene. CDR3 loop: CASSVLTGASAETLYF. The part of the CDR3 DNA that was read is TGTGCCAGCAGTGTCCTGACTGGGGCGAGTGCAGAA.

This clone was seen a few times. The gene names here belong to mouse. The CDR3 end lies 4 residues beyond the end of the read and is filled in from the germline J gene. This chain connects TRBV13-1 to TRBJ2-7, with D perhaps matching TRBD1 (5 bases). This CDR3 contains 12 residues. Germline loops: CDR1 NSHNY, CDR2 SYGAGN. The part of the CDR3 DNA that was read is TGTGCCAGCAGTCTATCAGGGTAT. Its protein product is CASSLSGY. The complete CDR3 reads CASSLSGYEQYF.

This clone appeared many times. The genes and germline here are from mouse. The CDR3 end falls 4 residues outside the read, so it is completed with the germline J gene. The chain has TRBV13-3 and TRBJ1-4, with TRBD1 matching 8 bases. V lost 5 bases, J lost 0 bases, and 3 bases stayed unmatched. CDR3 length: 15 amino acids. Germline-derived CDR1 and CDR2 are NNHDY and SYVADS. The sequenced CDR3 bases are TGTGCCAGCAGCGGGGACAGGATTTCCAACGAA. Its translation: CASSGDRISNE. The CDR3 in its entirety is CASSGDRISNERLFF.

This clone came up a few times. Mouse gene names and germline throughout. The read ends 4 residues early relative to the CDR3; the germline J gene fills the gap. The chain combines TRBV13-3 with TRBJ1-1, with 7 bases that match TRBD1. Looked up from germline, CDR1 is NNHDY and CDR2 is SYVADS. The CDR3 is 11 amino acids. CDR3 loop: CASSSGGEVFF. The part of the CDR3 DNA that was read is TGTGCCAGCTCTTCAGGGGGA.

This clone has a handful of counts. Any gene name here is a mouse gene name. From the germline J gene comes the end of the CDR3, since the read stops 4 residues before it. The chain joins TRBV13-2 to TRBJ2-1; D possibly corresponds to TRBD1 (6 bases). The CDR3 spans 16 residues. V was clipped by 0 bases and J by 0 bases, with 10 bases between them. Germline V gene data show CDR1 as NNHNN and CDR2 as SYGAGS (reference sequence). The DNA read from the CDR3 is TGTGCCAGCGGTGATGGGACAGAGTATAACTATGCT. Protein product: CASGDGTEYNYA. The complete CDR3 protein is CASGDGTEYNYAEQFF.

To note about this clone: Mouse germline and gene names are used. The sequenced fragment ends 4 residues before the CDR3 boundary, so the rest is inferred from the germline J gene. V is TRBV13-3 and J is TRBJ2-3, with 10 nucleotides matching TRBD2. The V and J ends lost 9 bases and 0 bases, in that order; junction bases with no gene match: 1. Germline loops: CDR1 NNHDY, CDR2 SYVADS. This CDR3 contains 13 residues. Incomplete CDR3 DNA: TGTGCCACTGGGGGGGCTAGTGCAGAA. The encoded protein is CATGGASAE. The CDR3 in its entirety is CATGGASAETLYF.

This clone was detected only a few times. Here the gene names and germline are mouse. The read ends 4 residues before the CDR3 terminus; that terminus is restored from the germline J gene. This chain joins TRBV17 and TRBJ2-7, with TRBD2 matching over 12 bases. This CDR3 region has 15 residues. Germline assignment: CDR1 MNHDT and CDR2 YYDKIL. The V gene end was trimmed by 6 bases and the J gene end by 3 bases; junction bases not matched to a gene: 6. The CDR3: CASSSGTGGFYEQYF. The covered CDR3 bases are TGTGCTAGCAGCTCCGGGACTGGGGGGTTCTAT.

This clone was detected ten times or more. Gene names follow the mouse nomenclature. The CDR3 is cut off 4 residues early in the read; its end comes from the germline J gene. The chain joins TRBV13-3 to TRBJ2-1, with 8 bases aligning to TRBD2. The CDR3 contains 16 residues. Trimming cost V 2 bases and J 1 base; bases outside gene matches: 5. The germline V gene encodes CDR1 NNHDY and CDR2 SYVADS. Incomplete CDR3 DNA: TGTGCCAGCAGTGAAGCGCTGGGGGGCAACTATGCT. Protein: CASSEALGGNYA. The CDR3, in full, reads CASSEALGGNYAEQFF.